What follows describes a single TCR beta chain. It has no known antigen specificity. Per-nucleotide qualities are absent, and no much larger clonotype sits a single base away. The sample originates from a study of blood T cells in healthy people across ages (dated by TCRdb to about 2015). About the study as a whole: In model experiments, template switching captured about one uniquely barcoded TCR beta cDNA molecule for every two T cells. Using the same blood draw, the study looked at two additional independent replicas of 1 million unique cDNA reads for two donors, one aged 18 to 29 and the other aged 80 or older. To track age-related changes in TCR beta repertoire diversity, the study relied on deep sequencing normalized with unique cDNA molecular identifiers. To avoid experimental bias, donors of different ages were randomly spread across the sequencing lanes. The donors were divided into four age groups: young (average 16 years), middle-aged (roughly 40), aged (about 60) and long-lived (82). Results the study describes overall, beyond this receptor: Because donor CMV infection status was unknown, age-related changes in expanded clonotypes were potentially confounded. The percentage of naive T cells measured by flow cytometry correlated strongly with observed TCR beta diversity. Estimates of total diversity based on one million sequenced T cells were regarded as lower bounds and as underestimates. Compared with the aged group, the long-lived group had more naive CD4+ T cells, fewer expanded clones and increased TCR diversity, suggesting age selection. Conclusive comparison of naive and antigen-experienced compartments was prevented by the profiling of bulk unsorted PBMCs. Observed TCR beta diversity per million T cells fell roughly linearly with age, and a significant reduction was already apparent by age roughly 40.

Library method: 5' RACE. A second PCR of roughly 7 to 11 cycles was performed with a sample-barcoded 5' primer and a J-beta primer mix. A template-switch 5' adaptor carrying 12 random nucleotides introduced a unique molecular identifier onto each TCR beta cDNA molecule. At least 2.5 million CDR3-containing paired-end reads were obtained from each sample. All of the RNA was converted into first-strand cDNA using the Mint cDNA synthesis kit, with a TRBC-specific oligonucleotide serving as the primer. All cDNA was treated with uracil-DNA glycosylase and then went through a first 18-cycle PCR with the universal primers M1SS and BC2_uni_R. Regarding the original processing steps: Each sample was normalized by randomly selecting 1 million high-quality reads, each carrying a distinct molecular identifier. Reads sharing molecular identifiers were discarded rather than binned into consensus sequences. CDR3 identification, clonotype clustering and error correction used MiTCR with a Q25 quality threshold and the strictest error-elimination algorithm. A nonparametric unseen species model using Euler transformation provided a lower-bound estimate of total TCR beta diversity. The public reads were quality trimmed at Q25 with fastp and then assembled into clones with MiXCR by TCRdb, keeping productive beta chains. CDR3 protein sequences are deduplicated, and each keeps its most common genes and DNA. V and J calls and clone size were set by TCRdb, not the authors. The sample contains approximately 2,000,000 distinct CDR3 sequences, more than 35% of them found a single time. The top ten clones comprise 20% to 25% of the sample.

V is pared back by 7 bases and J by 5 bases, with 12 bases lying between the germline termini. The cysteine opens and the phenylalanine closes a CDR3 of 13 amino acids. The sequence is cut down to CDR3 DNA, 39 bases in frame from base 1. The donors were some 39 Caucasian individuals from Russia, aged roughly 6 to 100 years, who were systemically healthy. Approximately 11 milliliters of peripheral blood were drawn from each donor into EDTA-treated Vacutainer tubes. Ficoll-Paque density-gradient centrifugation was used to isolate PBMCs, with at least 7 million per sample. Trizol reagent was used to extract total RNA from the PBMCs, yielding at least 6 micrograms per sample. For every donor, an aliquot of PBMCs went through flow cytometry to measure the percentages of naive CD45RAhigh/CD27high T cells.

The source material was blood. This sequence originates from a human donor in good health. This receptor chain uses TRBV12-3 or TRBV12-4 and TRBJ1-5; matching of 6 bases hints at TRBD1 as the D gene. The DNA is TGTGCCAGCAATCAACAGGGTTATCAGCCCCAGCATTTT. This is translated as CASNQQGYQPQHF.